A selection of T cell receptor beta chains follows, all from one sample in a study of cytomegalovirus exposure and HLA in healthy donors. Some clones are missing from TCRdb's copy, which holds only in-frame ones; the method was immunoSEQ multiplex PCR. The sample lists more than 70,000 clones; almost 97% were seen once. Material for sequencing was PBMCs. These receptors originate from a man aged 18-30 years in good health and CMV-seropositive. Both conserved end residues are part of each CDR3. Fields, in order: clone size, V gene, J gene, D gene, CDR3 protein, CDR3 DNA. A D gene is named only where the DNA matches it firmly. Clone size is given for some rows only: seen once, a few or many times, or a class if the clone is expanded.

size: once
V: TRBV9
J: TRBJ2-3
D: NA
CDR3: CASGGAGVTDTQYF
DNA: TGTGCCAGCGGGGGGGCGGGAGTAACGGATACGCAGTATTTT

size: NA
V: TRBV6-6
J: TRBJ2-4
D: NA
CDR3: CASSYTTGIKNIQYF
DNA: TGTGCCAGCAGTTACACGACAGGTATCAAAAACATTCAGTACTTC

size: NA
V: TRBV30
J: TRBJ2-2
D: NA
CDR3: CAWSSKTYTGELFF
DNA: TGTGCCTGGAGTTCAAAGACTTACACCGGGGAGCTGTTTTTT

size: NA
V: TRBV6-1
J: TRBJ2-1
D: NA
CDR3: CASSEYKGTGEQFF
DNA: TGTGCCAGCAGTGAATATAAGGGAACGGGGGAGCAGTTCTTC

size: once
V: TRBV29-1
J: TRBJ1-2
D: NA
CDR3: CSVPGGRFNYVRGYTF
DNA: TGCAGCGTTCCGGGGGGCCGATTTAACTATGTTCGTGGCTACACCTTC

size: NA
V: TRBV4-1
J: TRBJ2-5
D: TRBD1
CDR3: CASSQGSGTGLGQETQYF
DNA: TGCGCCAGCAGCCAAGGGTCGGGGACAGGGCTAGGCCAAGAGACCCAGTACTTC

size: NA
V: TRBV11-2
J: TRBJ2-1
D: TRBD2
CDR3: CASSLAGGPSEQFF
DNA: TGTGCCAGCAGCTTAGCGGGAGGCCCCAGTGAGCAGTTCTTC

size: NA
V: TRBV7-6
J: TRBJ2-1
D: NA
CDR3: CASSLASLAYNEQFF
DNA: TGTGCCAGCAGCTTAGCTAGCTTGGCCTACAATGAGCAGTTCTTC

size: NA
V: TRBV5-5
J: TRBJ2-1
D: TRBD1
CDR3: CASGQGVSYNEQFF
DNA: TGTGCCAGCGGACAGGGGGTCTCCTACAATGAGCAGTTCTTC

size: NA
V: TRBV14
J: TRBJ1-1
D: NA
CDR3: CASRDRQPEAFF
DNA: TGTGCCAGCAGGGACAGACAGCCAGAAGCTTTCTTT

size: NA
V: TRBV19
J: TRBJ2-1
D: NA
CDR3: CASSMALGAYNEQFF
DNA: TGTGCCAGTAGTATGGCTCTGGGAGCCTACAATGAGCAGTTCTTC

size: NA
V: TRBV5-1
J: TRBJ2-1
D: TRBD2
CDR3: CASSFAGGDNEQFF
DNA: TGCGCCAGCAGCTTTGCGGGAGGGGACAATGAGCAGTTCTTC

size: NA
V: TRBV5-4
J: TRBJ2-3
D: TRBD2
CDR3: CASSPGSGTSGISDTQYF
DNA: TGTGCCAGCAGCCCGGGTTCCGGGACTAGCGGGATCTCAGATACGCAGTATTTT

size: NA
V: TRBV5-1
J: TRBJ2-3
D: TRBD1
CDR3: CASSPDRGSSTDTQYF
DNA: TGCGCCAGCAGCCCAGACAGGGGTTCTAGCACAGATACGCAGTATTTT

size: NA
V: TRBV10-3
J: TRBJ2-3
D: TRBD1
CDR3: CAVQGAADTQYF
DNA: TGTGCCGTACAGGGGGCGGCAGATACGCAGTATTTT

size: NA
V: TRBV5-1
J: TRBJ2-3
D: NA
CDR3: CASSLGGYTDTQYF
DNA: TGCGCCAGCAGCTTAGGCGGGTACACAGATACGCAGTATTTT

size: NA
V: TRBV18
J: TRBJ2-1
D: TRBD1
CDR3: CASSWTGGLDEQFF
DNA: TGTGCCAGCTCATGGACAGGGGGGTTGGATGAGCAGTTCTTC

size: NA
V: TRBV25-1
J: TRBJ1-2
D: NA
CDR3: CASRAGIIGGYTF
DNA: TGTGCCAGCAGGGCAGGTATTATAGGAGGCTACACCTTC

size: NA
V: TRBV27
J: TRBJ1-2
D: TRBD1
CDR3: CASSRLTGGAYGYTF
DNA: TGTGCCAGCAGTCGACTTACAGGGGGCGCTTATGGCTACACCTTC

size: NA
V: TRBV7-9
J: TRBJ2-2
D: TRBD1
CDR3: CASSTYTGANTGELFF
DNA: TGTGCCAGCAGCACATATACAGGGGCGAACACCGGGGAGCTGTTTTTT

size: NA
V: TRBV11-2
J: TRBJ2-7
D: NA
CDR3: CASSLSGYEQYF
DNA: TGTGCCAGCAGCTTGAGTGGCTACGAGCAGTACTTC

size: NA
V: TRBV5-6
J: TRBJ2-7
D: TRBD2
CDR3: CASSPRGVYEQYF
DNA: TGTGCCAGCAGCCCGCGGGGGGTTTACGAGCAGTACTTC

size: NA
V: TRBV27
J: TRBJ1-5
D: TRBD1
CDR3: CASSRDRGGNQPQHF
DNA: TGTGCCAGCAGCCGGGACAGGGGGGGAAATCAGCCCCAGCATTTT

size: NA
V: TRBV10-2
J: TRBJ1-5
D: NA
CDR3: CASKGGSGQPQHF
DNA: TGCGCCAGCAAGGGAGGGTCTGGACAGCCCCAGCATTTT

size: NA
V: TRBV10-2
J: TRBJ2-3
D: NA
CDR3: CASSELRWDTQYF
DNA: TGCGCCAGCAGTGAACTCCGCTGGGATACGCAGTATTTT

size: once
V: TRBV19
J: TRBJ1-2
D: NA
CDR3: CASSPMGAGYTF
DNA: TGTGCCAGTAGTCCGATGGGGGCCGGCTACACCTTC